The 30 T cell receptor beta chains below come from one sample, sequenced in a study of glioma-infiltrating T cells after dendritic cell vaccination. Profiling relied on immunoSEQ multiplex PCR, and the TCRdb table lists in-frame clones only, not all of them. The sample holds tens of thousands of clones, about four fifths seen once. The starting material was blood, obtained before dendritic cell vaccination. The receptor set was obtained from a human donor with glioblastoma.

The CDR3 DNA reads TGTGCCAGCAGTTACAGGACAGGGTATAGGAACACTGAAGCTTTCTTT. This sequence encodes CASSYRTGYRNTEAFF. This rearrangement joins TRBV6-6 to TRBJ1-1, with 8 nucleotides matching TRBD1. CDR1 MNHNY and CDR2 SVGAGI come from the germline V gene (reference sequence). Trimming at V came to 2 bases and at J to 1 base, leaving 6 bases not matched to a gene. The CDR3 runs 16 residues.

This rearrangement joins TRBV6-4 to TRBJ2-2; 8 bases align to TRBD1. This CDR3 has 15 residues. CDR1 and CDR2 (germline): MRHNA, SNTAGT. J gave up 2 bases and V 7 bases, and 6 bases lay outside the gene matches. The DNA of the CDR3 is TGTGCCAGCACTCAAGGGACAGGTAACACCGGGGAGCTGTTTTTT. Translating gives CASTQGTGNTGELFF.

The chain employs TRBV7-2 and TRBJ1-6; 7 nucleotides line up with TRBD1. This CDR3 has 16 residues. Germline CDR1 and CDR2: SGHTA and FQGNSA. V lost 5 bases and J lost 7; bases outside the gene matches: 11. CDR3 in amino acids: CASSENRGQRNSPLHF. DNA of the CDR3: TGTGCCAGCAGCGAGAATAGGGGACAGCGGAATTCACCCCTCCACTTT. The variable domain in full, with the rest retrieved from reference TRBV7-2 and TRBJ1-6, is GAGVSQSPSNKVTEKGKDVELRCDPISGHTALYWYRQSLGQGLEFLIYFQGNSAPDKSGLPSDRFSAERTGGSVSTLTIQRTQQEDSAVYLCASSENRGQRNSPLHFGNGTRLTVT.

V gene TRBV7-6 combines with J gene TRBJ2-5; TRBD1 matches 7 bases. Germline CDR1 reads SGHVS; CDR2 reads FNYEAQ. The CDR3 is made up of 17 amino acids. Unmatched junction bases numbered 12, after V lost 4 bases and J lost 1 base. The CDR3 coding sequence is TGTGCCAGCAGCTCAACCGGACAGGCGAAAATCCAAGAGACCCAGTACTTC. It is translated as CASSSTGQAKIQETQYF.

This chain links TRBV19 with TRBJ1-1, with TRBD1 as a possible D gene (6 bases). The germline gives CDR1 LNHDA, CDR2 SQIVND (reference sequence). The CDR3 is 15 residues long. The V gene lost 5 bases and the J gene lost 5 bases, with 18 bases spanning the gap. The CDR3 sequence: CASSFLTGQRTEAFF. DNA of the CDR3: TGTGCCAGTAGTTTCTTAACCGGACAGCGGACTGAAGCTTTCTTT. The full variable domain, rest sourced from reference TRBV19 and TRBJ1-1, is DGGITQSPKYLFRKEGQNVTLSCEQNLNHDAMYWYRQDPGQGLRLIYYSQIVNDFQKGDIAEGYSVSREKKESFPLTVTSAQKNPTAFYLCASSFLTGQRTEAFFGQGTRLTVV.

As DNA, the CDR3 is TGTGCCAGTAGTATAGTAGGAGGGTTCACTGAAGCTTTCTTT. The encoded protein is CASSIVGGFTEAFF. The chain uses TRBV19 and TRBJ1-1; D remains ambiguous. The CDR3 length is 14 residues. V dropped 1 base and J dropped 4 bases, with 10 bases sitting between them. The germline V gene has CDR1 LNHDA and CDR2 SQIVND (reference sequence).

This clone was picked up a small number of times. CDR3 nucleotides: TGTGCCACCGAGTCCGGGATTTCTAATAATTCACCCCTCCACTTT. Protein sequence: CATESGISNNSPLHF. The rearrangement joins TRBV7-9 to TRBJ1-6, with D hard to call. CDR1 and CDR2 from the germline V gene are SEHNR and FQNEAQ (reference sequence). V lost 10 bases to trimming and J lost 5 bases, with 18 bases between them. The CDR3 spans 15 residues.

J is TRBJ1-2 and V is TRBV7-2; D gene ambiguous. V was clipped by 2 bases and J by 4 bases, with 14 bases between them. The V gene's germline CDR1 is SGHTA and CDR2 FQGNSA. The CDR3 extends over 15 amino acids. The CDR3 loop is CASSLMEGPFYGYTF. The CDR3 nucleotides read TGTGCCAGCAGCTTAATGGAGGGTCCCTTCTATGGCTACACCTTC.

The genes are TRBV5-1 and TRBJ1-2, with 11 bases aligning to TRBD1. CDR3 length: 16 amino acids. CDR1 and CDR2 from the germline V gene are SGHRS and YFSETQ. With V trimmed by 4 bases and J by 2 bases, 7 bases remained unmatched. For the CDR3, the DNA is TGCGCCAGCAGCCCCGGACAGGGGGCCGTGAACTATGGCTACACCTTC. This translates into CASSPGQGAVNYGYTF.

The chain joins TRBV6-1 to TRBJ2-1; D is perhaps TRBD2 (5 bases). The CDR3 spans 15 residues. Germline lookup yields CDR1 MNHNS and CDR2 SASEGT. Trimming removed 5 bases at V and 6 bases at J, with 17 bases between. CDR3 bases: TGTGCCAGCAGTCTCCTAGCCTGGGGATCCAATGAGCAGTTCTTC. Translation gives CASSLLAWGSNEQFF.

The chain carries TRBV6-1 and TRBJ2-7; D possibly corresponds to TRBD2 (6 bases). Trimming took off 2 bases at V and 4 bases at J, with 15 bases between the two ends. Germline CDR1 reads MNHNS; CDR2 reads SASEGT. This CDR3 has 15 amino acids. CDR3 bases: TGTGCCAGCAGTGAAATAACGGGAGTCTTGTACGAGCAGTACGTC. Encoded protein: CASSEITGVLYEQYV.

CDR3 coding DNA: TGTGCCAGCAGCTTAACGAGACAGGGGCGCAGAGAGACCCAGTACTTC. This translates into CASSLTRQGRRETQYF. The genes are TRBV7-3 and TRBJ2-5, with 8 bases identical to TRBD1. V was clipped by 0 bases and J by 4 bases; unmatched bases: 7. CDR1 and CDR2 (germline): SGHTA, FQGTGA. CDR3 length: 16 amino acids.

The rearrangement links TRBV19 to TRBJ1-5; 7 bases match TRBD1. The CDR3 contains 17 residues. In germline, CDR1 is LNHDA, CDR2 SQIVND (reference sequence). V shed 3 bases, J shed 4 bases, and the junction held 12 bases outside the gene matches. CDR3 in DNA: TGTGCCAGTAGTATTCGTCCGGACAGGCGGCTAAATCAGCCCCAGCATTTT. Protein sequence: CASSIRPDRRLNQPQHF.

This clone was counted once. The chain joins TRBV5-1 to TRBJ1-2, with D possibly matching TRBD1 (6 bases). The length of the CDR3 is 15 residues. Germline V gene data show CDR1 as SGHRS and CDR2 as YFSETQ. Deletions cut 0 bases from V and 3 bases from J, with 12 bases between. The DNA of the CDR3 is TGCGCCAGCAGCTTGGAAGGGCAGGGGTACTATGGCTACACCTTC. Protein sequence: CASSLEGQGYYGYTF. Using reference TRBV5-1 and TRBJ1-2 for the parts outside the CDR3, the full variable domain is KAGVTQTPRYLIKTRGQQVTLSCSPISGHRSVSWYQQTPGQGLQFLFEYFSETQRNKGNFPGRFSGRQFSNSRSEMNVSTLELGDSALYLCASSLEGQGYYGYTFGSGTRLTVV.

The chain is built from TRBV19 and TRBJ2-2; maybe TRBD1 (6 bases). The CDR3 extends over 16 amino acids. The germline V and J ends were trimmed by 6 bases and 2 bases, with 16 bases remaining between them. CDR1 is LNHDA, CDR2 SQIVND, per germline (reference sequence). The CDR3 reads CASSPMGARNTGELFF. CDR3 nucleotide sequence: TGTGCCAGTAGCCCTATGGGGGCCCGAAACACCGGGGAGCTGTTTTTT.

The chain is built from TRBV19 and TRBJ2-1, with D perhaps TRBD2 (5 bases). The CDR3 contains 13 residues. Germline V gene data show CDR1 as LNHDA and CDR2 as SQIVND (reference sequence). V lost 4 bases and J lost 6, with 10 bases in between. CDR3 nucleotides: TGTGCCAGTAGTAAAGCGGCTATCAATGAGCAGTTCTTC. Translation: CASSKAAINEQFF.

CDR3 nucleotide sequence: TGTGCCAGTAGTCTCCTGAATCCTGGCCGGGGCACTGAAGCTTTCTTT. It specifies CASSLLNPGRGTEAFF. This sequence joins TRBV19 and TRBJ1-1; the D is unclear. The CDR3 is 16 amino acids. The V gene's germline CDR1 is LNHDA and CDR2 SQIVND (reference sequence). V lost 5 bases and J 4 bases, leaving 20 bases between the germline ends. The full variable domain, with the rest looked up from reference TRBV19 and TRBJ1-1, is DGGITQSPKYLFRKEGQNVTLSCEQNLNHDAMYWYRQDPGQGLRLIYYSQIVNDFQKGDIAEGYSVSREKKESFPLTVTSAQKNPTAFYLCASSLLNPGRGTEAFFGQGTRLTVV.

The chain combines TRBV4-1 with TRBJ2-2; possible D gene TRBD1, 5 bases. Germline loops: CDR1 MGHRA, CDR2 YSYEKL. This CDR3 has 15 residues. Trimming took 2 bases from V and 6 from J, leaving 13 bases between them. CDR3 sequence (DNA): TGCGCCAGCAGCCAACCAAGGGTCAGGGCCGGGGAGCTGTTTTTT. Its protein is CASSQPRVRAGELFF.

This chain joins TRBV10-2 and TRBJ2-7, with a weak D call TRBD1 (5 bases). Germline V gene sequence: CDR1 WSHSY, CDR2 SAAADI. V dropped 0 bases and J dropped 3 bases, with 12 bases sitting between them. The CDR3 is 15 residues long. CDR3 protein: CASSESPQENYEQYV. CDR3 DNA: TGCGCCAGCAGTGAGTCGCCACAGGAGAACTACGAGCAGTACGTC.

The chain carries TRBV18 and TRBJ2-7; D perhaps matches TRBD1 (6 bases). V lost 5 bases and J 2 bases, leaving 10 bases between the germline ends. CDR1 is KGHSH, CDR2 LQKENI, per germline. This CDR3 is built from 13 residues. CDR3 region: CASSGGATYEQYF. CDR3 bases: TGTGCCAGCTCAGGGGGCGCGACCTACGAGCAGTACTTC.

V is TRBV30 and J is TRBJ1-1; D is ambiguous. Trimming took off 8 bases at V and 3 bases at J, with 13 bases between the two ends. The CDR3 loop spans 12 amino acids. Germline values: CDR1 GTSNPN, CDR2 SVGIG (reference sequence). CDR3 protein: CARVGPYTEAFF. CDR3 sequence (DNA): TGTGCCCGGGTTGGCCCGTACACTGAAGCTTTCTTT. Looking up the rest from reference TRBV30 and TRBJ1-1 gives the full variable domain: SQTIHQWPATLVQPVGSPLSLECTVEGTSNPNLYWYRQAAGRGLQLLFYSVGIGQISSEVPQNLSASRPQDRQFILSSKKLLLSDSGFYLCARVGPYTEAFFGQGTRLTVV.

This clone was seen a single time. This chain links TRBV29-1 with TRBJ2-6; 11 bases are a match to TRBD1. Unmatched junction bases numbered 0, after V lost 3 bases and J lost 2 bases. Per the germline V gene, CDR1 is SQVTM and CDR2 is ANQGSEA. This CDR3 contains 15 residues. CDR3 loop: CSVEGQGAGANVLTF. CDR3 nucleotide sequence: TGCAGCGTTGAGGGACAGGGGGCTGGGGCCAACGTCCTGACTTTC.

This chain links TRBV7-9 with TRBJ1-1, with no clear D. Trimming removed 4 bases from V and 1 base from J, with 4 bases in between. Per the germline V gene, CDR1 is SEHNR and CDR2 is FQNEAQ (reference sequence). CDR3 length: 12 residues. CDR3 DNA: TGTGCCAGCAGCTCTCCGAACACTGAAGCTTTCTTT. As protein: CASSSPNTEAFF. Full variable domain (missing parts from reference TRBV7-9 and TRBJ1-1): DTGVSQNPRHKITKRGQNVTFRCDPISEHNRLYWYRQTLGQGPEFLTYFQNEAQLEKSRLLSDRFSAERPKGSFSTLEIQRTEQGDSAMYLCASSSPNTEAFFGQGTRLTVV.

The CDR3: CAIRGGGRDEQFF. In DNA, the CDR3 is TGTGCCATCAGGGGCGGGGGGCGAGATGAGCAGTTCTTC. The chain employs TRBV10-3 and TRBJ2-1; 8 nucleotides align to TRBD2. V lost 6 bases to trimming and J lost 8 bases; unmatched junction nucleotides: 6. CDR1 and CDR2 from the germline V gene are ENHRY and SYGVKD. The CDR3 length is 13 residues.

The CDR3 reads CAWSDGGPYEQYV. In DNA, the CDR3 is TGTGCCTGGAGTGATGGAGGCCCCTACGAGCAGTACGTC. This chain joins TRBV30 and TRBJ2-7, with a tentative D call TRBD2 (5 bases). CDR3 size: 13 residues. Trimming shortened V by 1 base and J by 2 bases, and 9 bases separated the two germline ends. Germline-derived CDR1 and CDR2 are GTSNPN and SVGIG (reference sequence).

The gene calls are TRBV6-1 and TRBJ2-7; 8 bases fit TRBD1. The trim removed 1 base at V and 3 bases at J, leaving 2 bases unmatched. Germline V gives CDR1 MNHNS, CDR2 SASEGT. The CDR3 has 14 residues. The CDR3: CASSEGTGYYEQYV. The DNA for the CDR3 is TGTGCCAGCAGTGAAGGGACAGGGTACTACGAGCAGTACGTC.

The chain employs TRBV7-2 and TRBJ1-5; D is perhaps TRBD1 (5 bases). The germline CDR1 and CDR2 sequences are SGHTA and FQGNSA. V lost 5 bases to trimming and J lost 1 base, with 12 bases between them. CDR3 length: 15 amino acids. The CDR3 sequence: CASSPLRGSNQPQHF. CDR3 nucleotide sequence: TGTGCCAGCAGCCCTTTAAGGGGCAGCAATCAGCCCCAGCATTTT.

This clone came up a few times. The chain uses TRBV7-2 and TRBJ1-5; D gene unclear. CDR1 and CDR2 (germline): SGHTA, FQGNSA. CDR3 length: 14 amino acids. V was trimmed by 6 bases and J by 4 bases, leaving 13 bases between them. Here the CDR3 reads CASRSTGFNQPQHF. CDR3 nucleotide sequence: TGTGCCAGCAGGTCGACTGGTTTTAATCAGCCCCAGCATTTT. The whole variable domain, filled in from reference TRBV7-2 and TRBJ1-5, reads GAGVSQSPSNKVTEKGKDVELRCDPISGHTALYWYRQSLGQGLEFLIYFQGNSAPDKSGLPSDRFSAERTGGSVSTLTIQRTQQEDSAVYLCASRSTGFNQPQHFGDGTRLSIL.

This clone was counted only a few times. This chain joins TRBV7-6 and TRBJ2-7; 9 bases map to TRBD2. Germline values: CDR1 SGHVS, CDR2 FNYEAQ. V gave up 5 bases and J gave up 5 bases; unmatched junction bases: 13. The CDR3 runs to 16 residues. The CDR3 bases are TGTGCCAGCAGCCCCCTGACTAGCGGAGATCTCGACGAGCAGTACTTC. It encodes CASSPLTSGDLDEQYF.

This chain connects TRBV5-6 to TRBJ2-7, with 8 bases fitting TRBD1. In germline, CDR1 is SGHDT, CDR2 YYEEEE. The CDR3 is 14 residues long. Losses at the gene ends were 4 bases for V and 6 bases for J; bases not matched to a gene: 9. The CDR3 DNA follows: TGTGCCAGCAGCCATGGACAGGGTTGGAGCGAGCAGTACGTC. Translation gives CASSHGQGWSEQYV.